Listed here is a single T cell receptor beta chain. CDR1 and CDR2 (germline): SGHNT, YENEEA. The CDR3 totals 13 residues. With 2 bases removed from V and 0 bases from J, the gap between germline ends came to 5 bases. These data belong to a study of technical replicates of blood from a handful of donors. The data were produced by immunoSEQ multiplex PCR, yet TCRdb's version contains in-frame clones alone and is incomplete. The sample lists about 81,000 clones, nearly 97% seen once, with 0.3% to 0.4% in the top ten. What was sequenced was T cells isolated from PBMCs. The chain is built from TRBV11-3 and TRBJ2-7; D is uncertain. The sequence derives from a human donor in good health. The CDR3 DNA follows: TGTGCCAGCAGCTTAAGAGCCTCCTACGAGCAGTACTTC. It codes for CASSLRASYEQYF.